Here is one T cell receptor beta chain with its context. Its antigen remains unidentified. Base qualities are not recorded, but no much larger clone differs from it by a single base. The data stem from a study of draining lymph node invasion in breast cancer (dated by TCRdb to 2019 to 2021). At the level of the whole study: Histology and cytokeratin immunohistochemistry were used to diagnose nodal metastasis, and EpCAM/CD45 flow cytometry was used to confirm the diagnosis. A separate targeted assay used bulk TCR-beta CDR3 sequencing to compare sorted memory regulatory T cells with memory conventional CD4 T cells across breast cancer tissues. From every patient, the primary tumor plus matched non-invaded and tumor-invaded tumor-draining lymph nodes were collected, and both Treg and Tconv subsets were profiled. In the separate targeted TCR sequencing, lymph nodes from 5 or 6 patients were covered, and primary tumors were sequenced for three of those patients.

Broader findings and caveats from the paper: Some of the top 100 tumor clones were detected in invaded and non-invaded nodes, suggesting recirculation between tumor and draining nodes. TCRs shared between the Treg and Tconv subsets were viewed as suggestive of, but not proof of, a common clonal origin. Data could not resolve whether Treg conversion occurred in a given organ or whether converted Tregs recirculated between nodes and tumor. In the targeted TCR-seq data, Tregs appeared to be more clonally expanded than Tconvs in all tissues, and lower diversity was found for both subsets in tumor than in lymph nodes. The tumor top-100 clone tracking analysis was possible in only two patients. In each tissue, about 13-22% of Treg TCRs were also present in Tconvs, a finding interpreted as suggesting peripheral induction of Tregs.

Libraries were constructed by bulk RNA-seq. TCRdb lists the instrument as Illumina HiSeq 2500. In the authors' own workflow: CDR3 sequences in the separate targeted TCR-seq dataset were extracted from raw reads and quantified using MiXCR version 2.1.5 with default parameters. The separate targeted TCR-seq dataset defined each TCR-beta clone by its combination of V gene, J gene and CDR3 sequence. In the separate targeted TCR-seq dataset, clones with fewer than three counts were first removed, after which only the 90% most strongly expressed clones per sample were kept. In the separate targeted TCR-seq dataset, Treg-Tconv overlap was computed as shared clones divided by total Treg clones per tissue, times 100. The raw public reads went through TCRdb reprocessing: fastp at Q25, MiXCR clone calling, in-frame beta chains kept. Rows merge per CDR3 protein into single entries with the most common DNA and genes. These V and J calls originate from TCRdb's pipeline instead of the authors' own analysis. The sample table lists some 3,400 distinct CDR3 sequences, about three quarters of them with a count of one. The ten largest clones add up to less than 2% of the sample.

Memory conventional CD4 T cells were sorted as CD4+ CD45RA- CD25- cells. Tumor-draining lymph nodes were classified as non-invaded or invaded according to the absence or presence of metastatic tumor cells. T cells were pre-enriched with a Miltenyi Pan T Cell isolation kit before staining and sorting. Immunohistochemistry for estrogen receptor, progesterone receptor, HER2 and Ki-67 was used to characterize primary tumors. Within a few hours after surgery, fresh surgical tissue was processed by cutting the tissue into small fragments. Tissue fragments were enzymatically digested with Liberase TL plus DNase for 20 minutes and were then filtered through a 40-micrometer strainer. Sorting used a BD FACS Aria II with roughly 96-99% purity, after DAPI live/dead staining. Sorted cells were lysed in TCL buffer and RNA was purified with a Norgen Single Cell RNA purification kit including DNase treatment. CDR1 and CDR2 were assigned from the germline V gene as MDHEN and SYDVKM. Including cysteine and phenylalanine, the CDR3 has 11 amino acids. Only the CDR3 region is kept as DNA, spanning 33 bases read in frame from base 1. The germline ends are 10 bases apart after V is trimmed by 10 bases and J by 4 bases.

This sequence uses TRBV28 and TRBJ1-1; tentative D gene TRBD1, with 5 bases matching. This receptor was obtained from a female donor with luminal breast cancer. The sequencing input was sorted memory CD4+ effector T cells from a lymph node. In light of the paper, this sample's cell subset or site label describes: CD45RA-negative sorted CD4+ T cells (memory Tconv or effector/memory Treg). The nucleotides are TGTGCCACCACGGACACCACTGAAGCTTTCTTT. The translation is CATTDTTEAFF.